The 14 T cell receptor beta chains below all came from one sample that was sequenced in a study of T cells after posttransplantation cyclophosphamide. Only in-frame clones appear in the TCRdb table, and some are missing; sequencing was by immunoSEQ multiplex PCR. The profile shows some 5,400 clones, around 92% of them singletons. The sequenced sample consisted of CD4+ T cells sorted from bone marrow. These receptors originate from a woman between 55 and 75 years old in good health, CMV-negative, and a related stem cell transplant donor.

The gene calls are TRBV10-3 and TRBJ2-2; TRBD1 aligns across 7 bases. Trimming removed 10 bases from V and 6 bases from J; junction bases left unmatched: 5. Germline CDR1 is ENHRY and CDR2 is SYGVKD. CDR3 length equals 12 residues. The CDR3: CATRQGSGELFF. In DNA form, the CDR3 reads TGTGCCACAAGACAGGGTTCCGGGGAGCTGTTTTTT.

V gene TRBV19 combines with J gene TRBJ2-5; TRBD1 aligns across 8 bases. Germline CDR1 and CDR2: LNHDA and SQIVND (reference sequence). J was trimmed by 5 bases and V by 8 bases; bases with no gene match: 7. This CDR3 is 13 amino acids long. CDR3 nucleotides: TGTGCCAGTTCGGGACAGGTAACGGAGACCCAGTACTTC. Translation gives CASSGQVTETQYF.

The chain combines TRBV28 with TRBJ1-2; perhaps TRBD1 as D (5 bases). The CDR3 has 12 amino acids. With 2 bases removed from V and 8 bases from J, the gap between germline ends came to 9 bases. CDR1 and CDR2 from the germline V gene are MDHEN and SYDVKM. CDR3 region: CASSLPGGGYTF. The CDR3 DNA reads as TGTGCCAGCAGTTTACCCGGGGGAGGCTACACCTTC.

This rearrangement joins TRBV9 to TRBJ2-2; D perhaps matches TRBD2 (6 bases). Germline lookup yields CDR1 SGDLS and CDR2 YYNGEE. The CDR3 is made up of 15 amino acids. V lost 4 bases, J lost 5 bases, and 15 bases lay in between. The CDR3 DNA sequence: TGTGCCAGCAGCCCGTCAGGAGGGTGGACCGGGGAGCTGTTTTTT. Its protein product is CASSPSGGWTGELFF. Drawing the rest from reference TRBV9 and TRBJ2-2, the complete variable domain is DSGVTQTPKHLITATGQRVTLRCSPRSGDLSVYWYQQSLDQGLQFLIQYYNGEERAKGNILERFSAQQFPDLHSELNLSSLELGDSALYFCASSPSGGWTGELFFGEGSRLTVL.

This clone has a single count. The chain couples TRBV9 to TRBJ1-3; D remains ambiguous. Between the trimmed V and J ends, which lost 2 bases and 8 bases, there was a span of 14 bases. This CDR3 comprises 14 residues. Per germline, CDR1 SGDLS and CDR2 YYNGEE. Here the CDR3 DNA reads TGTGCCAGCAGCGTCATTGACGGGGAAGACACCATATATTTT. As protein: CASSVIDGEDTIYF.

The chain recombines TRBV10-3 with TRBJ2-3; 14 nucleotides align to TRBD2. CDR1 is ENHRY, CDR2 SYGVKD, per germline. Unmatched junction bases numbered 18, after V lost 8 bases and J lost 5 bases. CDR3 length equals 19 residues. CDR3 bases: TGTGCCATCGCGGGGACTAGCGGGAGAGGGGCGCCCCGTGTAGATACGCAGTATTTT. This gives the protein CAIAGTSGRGAPRVDTQYF.

The chain joins TRBV5-1 to TRBJ1-3, with TRBD1 matching over 7 bases. J gave up 0 bases and V 0 bases, and 3 bases lay outside the gene matches. The CDR3 loop spans 16 amino acids. Germline lookup yields CDR1 SGHRS and CDR2 YFSETQ. The CDR3 region is CASSLGTGTSGNTIYF. The CDR3 DNA follows: TGCGCCAGCAGCTTGGGGACAGGAACCTCTGGAAACACCATATATTTT.

This chain connects TRBV6-5 to TRBJ1-1; TRBD1 aligns across 9 bases. CDR1 MNHEY and CDR2 SVGAGI come from the germline V gene. V lost 7 bases to trimming and J lost 9 bases; unmatched junction nucleotides: 6. The CDR3 totals 12 residues. The CDR3 coding sequence is TGTGCCAGCACTACAGGGGGCGGGAAAGCTTTCTTT. Amino acid sequence: CASTTGGGKAFF.

As regards this clone: The junction departs from the called germline gene at one end, perhaps through a read error. V is TRBV4-2 and J is TRBJ2-2, with no clear D. CDR3 size: 14 residues. Germline CDR1 reads LGHNA; CDR2 reads YNFKEQ. The chain's CDR3 is CASGQTTGTGELFF. CDR3 in DNA: TGTGCCAGCGGCCAAACGACTGGCACCGGGGAGCTGTTTTTT.

The chain recombines TRBV11-2 with TRBJ2-2; 8 nucleotides align to TRBD1. From germline, CDR1 is SGHAT and CDR2 FQNNGV. The CDR3 loop spans 14 amino acids. V lost 5 bases, J lost 5 bases, and 4 bases stayed unmatched. CDR3 in DNA: TGTGCCAGCAGCCTGGACAGGGTGACCGGGGAGCTGTTTTTT. This translates into CASSLDRVTGELFF. The full variable domain, with the rest looked up from reference TRBV11-2 and TRBJ2-2, is EAGVAQSPRYKIIEKRQSVAFWCNPISGHATLYWYQQILGQGPKLLIQFQNNGVVDDSQLPKDRFSAERLKGVDSTLKIQPAKLEDSAVYLCASSLDRVTGELFFGEGSRLTVL.

This chain connects TRBV6-4 to TRBJ2-2; 10 bases are shared with TRBD2. This CDR3 comprises 20 residues. Germline CDR1 and CDR2: MRHNA and SNTAGT. J gave up 3 bases and V 1 base, and 14 bases lay outside the gene matches. This CDR3 is CASSDFFSGGSHPYTGELFF. DNA for the CDR3: TGTGCCAGCAGTGACTTCTTTAGCGGGGGGTCCCACCCGTACACCGGGGAGCTGTTTTTT.

V and J are TRBV7-9 and TRBJ2-1; a possible D gene is TRBD1 (6 bases). This CDR3 has 14 amino acids. Deletions cut 2 bases from V and 7 bases from J, with 12 bases between. CDR1 is SEHNR, CDR2 FQNEAQ, per germline (reference sequence). In DNA form, the CDR3 reads TGTGCCAGCAGCTTAATGTTTACAGGGAATGAGCAGTTCTTC. Its protein product is CASSLMFTGNEQFF.

This chain connects TRBV14 to TRBJ2-5, with 13 nucleotides matching TRBD2. The V gene end was trimmed by 9 bases and the J gene end by 5 bases; junction bases not matched to a gene: 18. Germline CDR1 reads SGHDN; CDR2 reads FVKESK. CDR3 length: 18 residues. The CDR3 here is CASVRLLAGGQCQETQYF. For the CDR3, the DNA is TGTGCCAGTGTCCGGTTACTAGCGGGGGGGCAGTGTCAGGAGACCCAGTACTTC.

This chain connects TRBV15 to TRBJ2-5; no reliable D call. This CDR3 has 12 amino acids. V lost 3 bases and J lost 4, with 6 bases in between. The V gene's germline CDR1 is LNHNV and CDR2 YYDKDF (reference sequence). This CDR3 reads CATSRGLETQYF. The DNA of the CDR3 is TGTGCCACCAGCAGGGGCTTAGAGACCCAGTACTTC.